The 2 T cell receptor beta chains given below trace back to one sample, sequenced in a study of naive and memory T cell subsets. The study, taken as a whole, reports: A few larger clonotypes appeared in naive repertoires, especially CD8, possibly memory cells re-expressing CD45RA.

These receptors' antigens are unknown. Both TRBC1 and TRBC2 were covered by a beta constant-region primer of two equimolar oligonucleotides. The ligated cDNA underwent four PCR rounds using SP2 and nested alpha and beta constant-region primers. TCRdb reprocessed the UMI-ligation and nested PCR reads via MiXCR and lists one record per CDR3 protein. The sample carries 150,000 or so distinct CDR3 sequences, over 20% recorded once. The specimen sequenced was naive CD4+ T cells from blood. All receptors come from a human donor in good health.

The V call is TRBV7-6, the J call TRBJ2-3; 13 bases fit TRBD2. Germline loops: CDR1 SGHVS, CDR2 FNYEAQ. The CDR3 length is 16 residues. J lost 2 bases, V lost 4 bases, and 3 bases had no gene match. CDR3 DNA sequence: TGTGCCAGCAGCTCGGGACTAGCGGGGACCACAGATACGCAGTATTTT. This codes for CASSSGLAGTTDTQYF.

This chain uses TRBV2 with TRBJ2-1; a weak D match, TRBD2 (5 bases). Trimming shortened V by 6 bases and J by 6 bases, and 12 bases separated the two germline ends. This CDR3 comprises 13 residues. Germline assignment: CDR1 SNHLY and CDR2 FYNNEI. Written as DNA, the CDR3 is TGTGCCAGCAGCCCGGGAAGCGGCAATGAGCAGTTCTTC. Translating it yields CASSPGSGNEQFF.